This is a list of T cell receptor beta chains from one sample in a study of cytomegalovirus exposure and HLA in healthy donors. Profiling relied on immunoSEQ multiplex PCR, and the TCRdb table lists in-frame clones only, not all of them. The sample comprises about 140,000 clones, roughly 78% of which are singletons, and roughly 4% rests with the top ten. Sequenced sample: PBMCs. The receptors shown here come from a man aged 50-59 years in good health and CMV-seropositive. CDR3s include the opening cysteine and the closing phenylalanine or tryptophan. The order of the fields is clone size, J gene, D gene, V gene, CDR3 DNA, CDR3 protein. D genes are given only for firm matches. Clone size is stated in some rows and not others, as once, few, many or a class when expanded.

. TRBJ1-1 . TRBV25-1 TGTGCCAGCAGTGGCTTAGAGGTGGTCACTGAAGCTTTCTTT CASSGLEVVTEAFF
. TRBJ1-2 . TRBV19 TGTGCCAGTAGTATAGATCTCCCGGGAGGCTATGGCTACACCTTC CASSIDLPGGYGYTF
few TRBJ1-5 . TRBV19 TGTGCCAGTAGTACTTACAGCTATAGCAATCAGCCCCAGCATTTT CASSTYSYSNQPQHF
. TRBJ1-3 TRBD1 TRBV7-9 TGTGCCAGCAGCCCCCGAGAAGGGGGCAACACTGGAAACACCATATATTTT CASSPREGGNTGNTIYF
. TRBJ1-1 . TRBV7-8 TGTGCCAGCAGCTTAGCCAGGGGTCGGAACACTGAAGCTTTCTTT CASSLARGRNTEAFF
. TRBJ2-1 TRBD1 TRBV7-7 TGTGCCAGCAGCGCGGGACAGGGAAACAATGAGCAGTTCTTC CASSAGQGNNEQFF
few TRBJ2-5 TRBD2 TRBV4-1 TGCGCCAGCAGCCCGGGGCCGGGACTACAAGAGACCCAGTACTTC CASSPGPGLQETQYF
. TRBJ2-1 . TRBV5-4 TGTGCCAGCAGCTTGAATGGAGGAGGTGAGCAGTTCTTC CASSLNGGGEQFF
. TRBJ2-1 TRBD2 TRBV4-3 TGCGCCAGCCCTCCACCCCCCCACCCTGCGCTAGCGGGCTACAATGAGCAGTTCTTC CASPPPPHPALAGYNEQFF
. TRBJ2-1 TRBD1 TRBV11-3 TGTGCCAGCAGCCTCGGACAGGGGAATGAGCAGTTCTTC CASSLGQGNEQFF
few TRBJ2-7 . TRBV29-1 TGCAGCGTTGGGACTAACGGAGTGGAGCAGTACTTC CSVGTNGVEQYF
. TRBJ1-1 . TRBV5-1 TGCGCCAGCAGCCCAGGCACAGGTCCCATGAACACTGAAGCTTTCTTT CASSPGTGPMNTEAFF
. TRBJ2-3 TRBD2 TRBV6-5 TGTGCCAGCAGTTCCGTAGCGGGAGGGCCAAAAGATACGCAGTATTTT CASSSVAGGPKDTQYF
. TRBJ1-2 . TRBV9 TGTGCCAGCAGCTCTCAGAACAGGATTGGGGGGTATGGCTACACCTTC CASSSQNRIGGYGYTF
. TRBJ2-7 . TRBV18 TGTGCCAGCTCACCACCGGAGGGAGTGGACGAGCAGTACTTC CASSPPEGVDEQYF
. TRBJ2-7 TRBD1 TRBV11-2 TGTGCCAGCACGCCGACTCGCCCGGGACAGGGCTTCGAGCAGTACTTC CASTPTRPGQGFEQYF
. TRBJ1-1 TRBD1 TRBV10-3 TGTGCCATCAGGGTTGGGGTAGGGGGCGGGTCCGGGACTGAAGCTTTCTTT CAIRVGVGGGSGTEAFF
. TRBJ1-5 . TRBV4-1 TGCGCCAGCAGCCAAGACCCTAGACAGCCCCAGCATTTT CASSQDPRQPQHF
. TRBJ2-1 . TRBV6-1 TGTGCCAGCAAGGGTGAGGGGGGGTTTGGTGAGCAGTTCTTC CASKGEGGFGEQFF
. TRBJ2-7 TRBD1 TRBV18 TGTGCCAGCTCACGTTCCGGGACAGAGCCCTACGAGCAGTACTTC CASSRSGTEPYEQYF
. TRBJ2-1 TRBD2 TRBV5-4 TGTGCCAGCAGCCCTAGCGGGGGTTCCTACAATGAGCAGTTCTTC CASSPSGGSYNEQFF
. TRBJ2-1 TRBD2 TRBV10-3 TGTGCCGGGAGTAGCGGGAGTGGCGATGAGCAGTTCTTC CAGSSGSGDEQFF
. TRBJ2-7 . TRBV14 TGTGCCAGCAGCTCCCCCCCTTACGAGCAGTACTTC CASSSPPYEQYF
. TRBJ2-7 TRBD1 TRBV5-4 TGTGCCAGCAGCTTTACAGGGGGAGGCAACGAGCAGTACTTC CASSFTGGGNEQYF
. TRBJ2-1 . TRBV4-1 TGCGCCAGCAGCCAAGACCTCCCTAGTTTCCATGAGCAGTTCTTC CASSQDLPSFHEQFF
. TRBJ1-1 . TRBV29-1 TGCAGCGTTCCCGGGGTCTCCGGCATCACTGAAGCTTTCTTT CSVPGVSGITEAFF
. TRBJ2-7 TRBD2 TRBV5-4 TGTGCCAGCAGCTCTCTAGCGGGAGGCTTGGGGGAGCAGTACTTC CASSSLAGGLGEQYF
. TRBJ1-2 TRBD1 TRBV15 TGTGCCACCAGCCGGGACAGTAACTATGGCTACACCTTC CATSRDSNYGYTF
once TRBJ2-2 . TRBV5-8 TGTGCCAGCAGCTTGGGTCAGACGAACACCGGGGAGCTGTTTTTT CASSLGQTNTGELFF
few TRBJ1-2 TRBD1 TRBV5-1 TGCGCCAGCAGACTTCGACAGGGGCTGAACTATGGCTACACCTTC CASRLRQGLNYGYTF
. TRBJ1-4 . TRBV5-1 TGCGCCAGCAGCTTGTCGCGAGGGTGGGGTGAAAAACTGTTTTTT CASSLSRGWGEKLFF
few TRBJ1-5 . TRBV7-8 TGTGCCAGCAGCCTTTCGCGGACAGTGGCGAATCAGCCCCAGCATTTT CASSLSRTVANQPQHF
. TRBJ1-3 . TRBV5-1 TGCGCCAGCAGCCCGGGAAGGGCGACCTTCTCTGGAAACACCATCTATTTT CASSPGRATFSGNTIYF
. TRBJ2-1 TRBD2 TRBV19 TGTGCCAGTAGTATGGAGATGCTAGCGGGAACCTACAATGAGCAGTTCTTC CASSMEMLAGTYNEQFF
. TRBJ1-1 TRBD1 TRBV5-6 TGTGCCAGCAGCTTGAGGGGGACAGGACACACTGAAGCTTTCTTT CASSLRGTGHTEAFF
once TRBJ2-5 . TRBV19 TGTGCCAGTAGTCCTCAGGGTCCCGGTGAAGTGGAGACCCAGTACTTC CASSPQGPGEVETQYF
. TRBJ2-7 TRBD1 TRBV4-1 TGCGCCAGCAGCAAGGGACAGGGGCCCAGCTCCTACGAGCAGTACTTC CASSKGQGPSSYEQYF
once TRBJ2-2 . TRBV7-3 TGTGCCAGCAGCTTAGGGCCCCCGGCTAGCAGCACCGGGGAGCTGTTTTTT CASSLGPPASSTGELFF
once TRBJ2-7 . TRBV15 TGTGCCACCAGCAGCCTATGGACACTAAGCTCCTACGAGCAGTACTTC CATSSLWTLSSYEQYF
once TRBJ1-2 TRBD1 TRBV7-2 TGTGCCAGCAGCTTAGGGGGACAGGCGATCTATGGCTACACCTTC CASSLGGQAIYGYTF
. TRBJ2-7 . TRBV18 TGTGCCAGCTCACCTGACAGATCCTACGAGCAGTACTTC CASSPDRSYEQYF
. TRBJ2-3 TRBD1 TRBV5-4 TGTGCCAGCAGCCTGACAGGGCCTGAAACAGATACGCAGTATTTT CASSLTGPETDTQYF